Below are 29 T cell receptor beta chains sequenced from a single sample in a study of CD8+ T cells in alopecia areata (dated by TCRdb to 2016 to 2018). This specimen's time point label, interpreted: less than five weeks on oral tofacitinib. The sample's treatment or condition label, decoded: oral pan-JAK inhibitor, 5-10 mg twice daily. Library preparation was by the immunoSEQ multiplex PCR assay. RNA was extracted from all samples and reverse transcribed into cDNA as template for TCR sequencing. The clones in this table, taken by TCRdb from immuneACCESS, are in-frame only. Not every clone is retained; where verified, under half of the shortfall comes from an unresolved V gene, and the cause of the rest is unknown. The sample table records more than 130,000 clones; about four fifths of these occur just once. The ten top clones hold more than 20% of the sample. This material consisted of CD8+ T cells sorted from blood, taken at week 4, from a patient treated with tofacitinib. The receptors stem from a human donor with alopecia areata.

V gene TRBV5-6 combines with J gene TRBJ2-5; D is possibly TRBD1 or TRBD2 (5 bases each). The V end lost 4 bases, the J end lost 1 base, and 17 bases lay between the germline ends. Germline assignment: CDR1 SGHDT and CDR2 YYEEEE. The CDR3 length is 16 residues. The CDR3 DNA sequence: TGTGCCAGCAGCGCGGATGCCACTAGGGGCCAAGAGACCCAGTACTTC. This codes for CASSADATRGQETQYF.

CDR3: CASSQVLVGYEQFF. CDR3 in DNA: TGCGCCAGCAGCCAAGTCCTAGTTGGGTATGAGCAGTTCTTC. The chain couples TRBV4-1 to TRBJ2-1, with D unclear. The CDR3 is 14 residues long. The V end lost 1 base, the J end lost 8 bases, and 12 bases lay between the germline ends. The germline V gene encodes CDR1 MGHRA and CDR2 YSYEKL.

The CDR3 nucleotides are TGTGCCAGCAGGAAAGGGGGTGGAACTAATGAAAAACTGTTTTTT. Residues: CASRKGGGTNEKLFF. The chain employs TRBV6-1 and TRBJ1-4, with D perhaps TRBD1 (6 bases). The CDR3 has 15 residues. CDR1 MNHNS and CDR2 SASEGT come from the germline V gene. The V and J ends lost 6 bases and 1 base respectively, with 12 bases between them.

This clone was seen once. V and J are TRBV7-2 and TRBJ2-3, with D perhaps TRBD2 (6 bases). V lost 4 bases and J lost 1, with 9 bases in between. The CDR3 has 14 residues. Germline CDR1 is SGHTA and CDR2 is FQGNSA. The CDR3 loop is CASSYWGGTDTQYF. CDR3 in DNA: TGTGCCAGCAGCTACTGGGGGGGCACAGATACGCAGTATTTT.

This clone is judged medium-sized. The chain links TRBV9 to TRBJ2-5; weak D call: TRBD2 (5 bases). Between the trimmed V and J ends, which lost 4 bases and 1 base, there was a span of 14 bases. This CDR3 spans 15 amino acids. Germline CDR1 SGDLS, CDR2 YYNGEE. The CDR3 reads CASSLWTSPQETQYF. The CDR3 DNA is TGTGCCAGCAGCTTATGGACTTCCCCCCAAGAGACCCAGTACTTC.

This chain connects TRBV27 to TRBJ1-5, with TRBD1 as a possible D gene (5 bases). V lost 4 bases and J lost 8, with 12 bases in between. The CDR3 runs 13 residues. Per germline, CDR1 MNHEY and CDR2 SMNVEV (reference sequence). CDR3 loop: CASSSAGQEPQHF. The CDR3 bases are TGTGCCAGCAGTTCCGCAGGGCAGGAGCCCCAGCATTTT.

The rearrangement uses TRBV30 and TRBJ1-1; D not certain. The CDR3 has 13 amino acids. Between the trimmed V and J ends, which lost 5 bases and 5 bases, there was a span of 15 bases. CDR1 is GTSNPN, CDR2 SVGIG, per germline (reference sequence). CDR3 in amino acids: CAWELGVGTEAFF. The CDR3 bases are TGTGCCTGGGAACTTGGAGTAGGGACTGAAGCTTTCTTT.

The chain combines TRBV6-6 with TRBJ2-5; a possible D gene is TRBD1 (5 bases). The V gene's germline CDR1 is MNHNY and CDR2 SVGAGI (reference sequence). CDR3 size: 14 residues. V was shortened by 1 base and J by 2 bases, with 8 bases between the two germline ends. CDR3 DNA sequence: TGTGCCAGCAGTTACTTCCGACAGCAAGAGACCCAGTACTTC. Translating gives CASSYFRQQETQYF.

V and J are TRBV5-6 and TRBJ2-1; D is possibly TRBD2 (6 bases). V dropped 5 bases and J dropped 6 bases, with 9 bases sitting between them. CDR1 and CDR2 from the germline V gene are SGHDT and YYEEEE. The length of the CDR3 is 12 residues. Here the CDR3 DNA reads TGTGCCAGCAGTATGACTAGCAATGAGCAGTTCTTC. Amino acid sequence: CASSMTSNEQFF.

This clone has only a few counts. The chain couples TRBV7-9 to TRBJ2-7; D unclear. The CDR3 sequence is 12 residues long. CDR1 is SEHNR and CDR2 is FQNEAQ in the germline V gene (reference sequence). V lost 1 base, J lost 4 bases, and 5 bases lay in between. In nucleotides, the CDR3 is TGTGCCAGCAGCTTAGTTGGGTACGAGCAGTACTTC. Residues: CASSLVGYEQYF.

This clone showed up just once. The V and J genes are TRBV5-6 and TRBJ1-2, with 7 bases matching TRBD1. Germline trimming cut 4 bases from V and 6 bases from J; bases unmatched to any gene: 12. The CDR3 length is 15 residues. From germline, CDR1 is SGHDT and CDR2 YYEEEE. In nucleotides, the CDR3 is TGTGCCAGCAGCCCGGGACAGAGAGGTTTTCATGGCTACACCTTC. As protein: CASSPGQRGFHGYTF.

The chain combines TRBV27 with TRBJ2-2; 7 bases map to TRBD2. Per the germline V gene, CDR1 is MNHEY and CDR2 is SMNVEV (reference sequence). The CDR3 runs to 15 residues. The junction had 11 bases not matched to a gene; V was cut back by 6 bases and J by 7 bases. The CDR3 bases are TGTGCCAGCAGGCCCCGAGCGGGGTTGGGCGGGGAGCTGTTTTTT. Protein product: CASRPRAGLGGELFF.

This clone was seen once. V gene TRBV27 combines with J gene TRBJ2-3; TRBD1 is a possible D gene (5 bases). This CDR3 has 14 amino acids. Trimming removed 0 bases at V and 4 bases at J, with 8 bases between. Germline CDR1 and CDR2: MNHEY and SMNVEV (reference sequence). Here the CDR3 reads CASSLSAGPDTQYF. The DNA for the CDR3 is TGTGCCAGCAGTTTATCGGCAGGGCCAGATACGCAGTATTTT.

In its sample, this clone was seen a few times. The genes are TRBV11-2 and TRBJ2-3; possible D gene TRBD2, 5 bases. Germline V CDR1 and CDR2: SGHAT, FQNNGV. The V end was cut by 4 bases, the J end by 8 bases, with 16 bases between. There are 14 residues in the CDR3. The CDR3 nucleotides read TGTGCCAGCAGCTGGACCCAACTCCGGGGTACGCAGTATTTT. Its protein is CASSWTQLRGTQYF. The full variable domain, its missing parts supplied by reference TRBV11-2 and TRBJ2-3, is EAGVAQSPRYKIIEKRQSVAFWCNPISGHATLYWYQQILGQGPKLLIQFQNNGVVDDSQLPKDRFSAERLKGVDSTLKIQPAKLEDSAVYLCASSWTQLRGTQYFGPGTRLTVL.

This chain joins TRBV19 and TRBJ1-1, with no clear D. The ends were cut back, 6 bases at V and 4 bases at J, with 18 bases in the middle. CDR3 length equals 15 residues. Germline CDR1 LNHDA, CDR2 SQIVND (reference sequence). The CDR3 DNA is TGTGCCAGTAGCCCACGACGGGGAGCGATCACTGAAGCTTTCTTT. It encodes CASSPRRGAITEAFF. The whole variable domain, remainder taken from reference TRBV19 and TRBJ1-1, is DGGITQSPKYLFRKEGQNVTLSCEQNLNHDAMYWYRQDPGQGLRLIYYSQIVNDFQKGDIAEGYSVSREKKESFPLTVTSAQKNPTAFYLCASSPRRGAITEAFFGQGTRLTVV.

This chain links TRBV7-8 with TRBJ2-4; D is possibly TRBD1 or TRBD2 (5 bases each). Germline V lookup: CDR1 SGHVS, CDR2 FQNEAQ. The germline V and J ends were trimmed by 1 base and 8 bases, with 12 bases remaining between them. This CDR3 contains 14 residues. The CDR3: CASSLVAGRDIQYF. For the CDR3, the DNA is TGTGCCAGCAGCTTAGTGGCAGGGCGGGACATTCAGTACTTC. The full variable domain, rest sourced from reference TRBV7-8 and TRBJ2-4, is GAGVSQSPRYKVAKRGQDVALRCDPISGHVSLFWYQQALGQGPEFLTYFQNEAQLDKSGLPSDRFFAERPEGSVSTLKIQRTQQEDSAVYLCASSLVAGRDIQYFGAGTRLSVL.

The CDR3 region is CASSQTDRGNIQYF. CDR3 coding DNA: TGCGCCAGCAGCCAAACGGACAGGGGAAACATTCAGTACTTC. V is TRBV4-3 and J is TRBJ2-4; 9 bases are a match to TRBD1. The CDR3 sequence is 14 residues long. Germline V gene sequence: CDR1 LGHNA, CDR2 YSLEER. V shed 2 bases and J 6 bases; nucleotides not matched to a gene: 2.

The V call is TRBV10-3, the J call TRBJ2-7; D not certain. This CDR3 is built from 14 residues. Per the germline V gene, CDR1 is ENHRY and CDR2 is SYGVKD. V shed 0 bases and J shed 2 bases, with 8 bases lying between them. CDR3 sequence reads: CAISESSDTYEQYF. In nucleotides, the CDR3 is TGTGCCATCAGTGAGTCGTCAGATACCTACGAGCAGTACTTC.

This chain joins TRBV2 and TRBJ1-1, with 8 bases identical to TRBD1. Looked up from germline, CDR1 is SNHLY and CDR2 is FYNNEI. This CDR3 has 14 residues. The trim removed 3 bases at V and 4 bases at J, leaving 4 bases unmatched. The CDR3 DNA is TGTGCCAGCAGTGAGCACAGGGGGACCACTGAAGCTTTCTTT. Translated: CASSEHRGTTEAFF.

Note on this clone: One end of the junction varies from germline; a read error may be responsible. The chain carries TRBV7-7 and TRBJ2-1; a weak D match, TRBD2 (5 bases). This CDR3 has 14 amino acids. From germline, CDR1 is SSHAT and CDR2 FNYEAQ (reference sequence). CDR3 sequence: CASSLGYGDNEQFF. For the CDR3, the DNA is TGTGCTAGCAGCTTAGGGTACGGGGACAATGAGCAGTTCTTC.

This clone was observed a single time. The V and J genes are TRBV28 and TRBJ2-5; 9 bases match TRBD1. CDR3 length equals 16 residues. The V gene end was trimmed by 3 bases and the J gene end by 1 base; junction bases not matched to a gene: 6. CDR1 and CDR2 from the germline V gene are MDHEN and SYDVKM. The chain's CDR3 is CASSLPGQGLQETQYF. Written as DNA, the CDR3 is TGTGCCAGCAGTTTGCCGGGACAGGGTCTCCAAGAGACCCAGTACTTC.

The chain joins TRBV27 to TRBJ2-1; weak D call: TRBD2 (6 bases). This CDR3 has 12 residues. The germline V and J ends were trimmed by 8 bases and 8 bases, with 13 bases remaining between them. CDR1 is MNHEY, CDR2 SMNVEV, per germline (reference sequence). The CDR3 here is CASGRREYEQFF. CDR3 bases: TGTGCCAGCGGTCGGAGGGAGTATGAGCAGTTCTTC.

The rearrangement joins TRBV25-1 to TRBJ2-7; D gene unclear. V lost 4 bases to trimming and J lost 0 bases, with 4 bases between them. CDR1 and CDR2 (germline): MGHDK, SYGVNS. CDR3 length equals 12 residues. The CDR3 region has the DNA TGTGCCAGCAGTGGGCCCTCCTACGAGCAGTACTTC. Its protein is CASSGPSYEQYF.

The chain combines TRBV7-8 with TRBJ2-3; 9 bases line up with TRBD2. Germline V gene sequence: CDR1 SGHVS, CDR2 FQNEAQ. This CDR3 has 17 residues. Unmatched junction bases numbered 9, after V lost 4 bases and J lost 1 base. In DNA form, the CDR3 reads TGTGCCAGCAGCTCGCCTAGAGTAGCGGGAGGCACAGATACGCAGTATTTT. Translation gives CASSSPRVAGGTDTQYF.

The V and J genes are TRBV7-9 and TRBJ2-1; D gene ambiguous. This CDR3 has 14 residues. Between the trimmed V and J ends, which lost 2 bases and 0 bases, there was a span of 5 bases. The germline V gene encodes CDR1 SEHNR and CDR2 FQNEAQ (reference sequence). CDR3 bases: TGTGCCAGCAGCTTATCCAACTCCTACAATGAGCAGTTCTTC. It yields the protein CASSLSNSYNEQFF.

V is TRBV23-1 and J is TRBJ2-3, with D perhaps matching TRBD2 (7 bases). TRBV23-1 is marked as an open reading frame, function uncertain. The CDR3 totals 16 residues. The V end lost 2 bases, the J end lost 2 bases, and 14 bases lay between the germline ends. This CDR3 is CASSQKTRGATDTQYF. In DNA form, the CDR3 reads TGCGCCAGCAGTCAAAAGACCCGGGGGGCCACAGATACGCAGTATTTT.

The chain is built from TRBV29-1 and TRBJ2-5, with D maybe TRBD1 (5 bases). The CDR3 runs to 14 residues. Germline assignment: CDR1 SQVTM and CDR2 ANQGSEA. V was pared by 2 bases and J by 4 bases, with 14 bases between. The CDR3, as DNA: TGCAGCGTTGAATGGGTAGGGGTGAGAGAGACCCAGTACTTC. Its protein product is CSVEWVGVRETQYF. The full variable domain, rest sourced from reference TRBV29-1 and TRBJ2-5, is SAVISQKPSRDICQRGTSLTIQCQVDSQVTMMFWYRQQPGQSLTLIATANQGSEATYESGFVIDKFPISRPNLTFSTLTVSNMSPEDSSIYLCSVEWVGVRETQYFGPGTRLLVL.

The chain combines TRBV7-2 with TRBJ1-1; D is possibly TRBD1 (5 bases). The length of the CDR3 is 16 residues. The V and J ends lost 0 bases and 1 base respectively, with 12 bases between them. CDR1 and CDR2 from the germline V gene are SGHTA and FQGNSA. CDR3 sequence: CASSLAGWQGNTEAFF. The CDR3, as DNA: TGTGCCAGCAGCTTAGCGGGTTGGCAGGGGAACACTGAAGCTTTCTTT.

This clone has only one observation. This rearrangement joins TRBV29-1 to TRBJ2-1; 8 nucleotides line up with TRBD2. Germline-derived CDR1 and CDR2 are SQVTM and ANQGSEA. This CDR3 comprises 16 residues. The J segment lost 4 bases and the V segment lost 0 bases, leaving 8 bases of the junction unmatched. CDR3 residues: CSVEDAGGRLYNEQFF. Written as DNA, the CDR3 is TGCAGCGTTGAAGACGCGGGGGGCCGCCTTTACAATGAGCAGTTCTTC.